This T cell receptor (beta chain) is from a study of beta chain features in type 1 diabetes. Study results and limitations: People with Type 1 diabetes carried modestly yet significantly shorter TCRB CDR3s in all four CD4+ subsets.

Notes on this clone: The antigen remains undetermined.

The V end was cut by 2 bases, the J end by 3 bases, with 16 bases between. The CDR3 loop spans 16 amino acids. From germline, CDR1 is SGHAT and CDR2 FQNNGV. Investigators reverse transcribed all isolated RNA, so they sequenced expressed TCRB transcripts. Generated by immunoSEQ multiplex PCR, the TCRdb table keeps only in-frame clones and is missing some. The table shows roughly 160,000 clones, with 6.5% to 10% occurring only once. This chain links TRBV11-2 with TRBJ1-2, with D possibly TRBD1 on 6 matching bases. The sequence derives from a woman aged 18 to 35 with type 1 diabetes. Sequencing used central memory CD4+ T cells from blood. CDR3 in amino acids: CASSLIRRAGDYGYTF. Here the CDR3 DNA reads TGTGCCAGCAGCTTAATCCGCCGGGCAGGGGACTATGGCTACACCTTC.